The TCR beta chain under discussion was sequenced for a study of T cells after yellow fever vaccination. Overall study findings and caveats: Of the clonotypes, a small share occurred in both CD4 and CD8 compartments.

Making TCR cDNA involved 5'RACE template switching, which added UMIs and a universal primer site. TCRdb recomputed calls from the 5' RACE reads with MiXCR, one row per CDR3 protein. The sample records some 670,000 distinct CDR3 sequences, around 12% being singletons. V shed 5 bases and J 5 bases; nucleotides not matched to a gene: 6. Germline CDR1 and CDR2: SQVTM and ANQGSEA. The CDR3 is made up of 14 amino acids. This clonotype was observed a handful of times. Antigen unknown. The V call is TRBV29-1, the J call TRBJ2-5; 12 bases are a match to TRBD2. The sequence was collected from a man under 40 who received the YFV17D yellow fever vaccine. The material was PBMCs, obtained on the day of the yellow fever booster vaccination. Written as DNA, the CDR3 is TGCAGCGTTAGTAGGACTAGCGGGAAGGAGACCCAGTACTTC. This translates into CSVSRTSGKETQYF.